This T cell receptor (beta chain) was identified in a study of blood T cell repertoires in COVID-19. Study background: Samples representing acute and convalescent COVID-19 were sourced from the United States, Italy and Spain. The analysed material was cDNA or gDNA that came from T cells, B-cell-depleted T cells, or PBMCs.

Using immunoSEQ multiplex PCR, the repertoire was profiled, and TCRdb retains in-frame clones only, with some absent. In the table there are 65,000 to 85,000 clones, about four fifths of which are singletons. The CDR3 is 14 residues long. The V gene lost 4 bases and the J gene lost 2 bases, with 9 bases spanning the gap. CDR1 and CDR2 from the germline V gene are LGHDT and YNNKEL (reference sequence). Sequences were obtained from peripheral blood. The chain carries TRBV3-1 (or the pseudogene TRBV3-2) and TRBJ1-3; possibly TRBD1 for D (5 bases). The source of this sequence is an elderly woman with active or convalescent COVID-19. The chain's CDR3 is CASSLGRAGNTIYF. CDR3 DNA: TGTGCCAGCAGCCTGGGCAGGGCTGGAAACACCATATATTTT.